One sample yielded the 30 T cell receptor beta chains listed below, sequenced in a study of CD8 T cells in Susac syndrome. Random hexamers primed reverse transcription of about 0.45 to 1 ug RNA. TCRdb reanalysed the immunoSEQ multiplex PCR reads using MiXCR and keeps one entry per CDR3 protein. Here the sample spans under 550,000 distinct CDR3 sequences, more than 80% being singletons. Input material: CD8+ T cells from PBMCs. The receptors here all came from a human donor with multiple sclerosis.

This clonotype was observed a few times. The DNA of the CDR3 is TGTGCCAGCAGTTATACCAGGTTGTCGCGAAAGGCCTATGGCTACACCTTC. It specifies CASSYTRLSRKAYGYTF. The chain carries TRBV6-5 and TRBJ1-2; D unresolved. Trimming removed 3 bases at V and 4 bases at J, with 21 bases between. The CDR3 has 17 residues. Germline CDR1 and CDR2: MNHEY and SVGAGI.

The rearrangement links TRBV27 to TRBJ2-7; D is unclear. V lost 2 bases and J 7 bases, leaving 18 bases between the germline ends. This CDR3 has 15 residues. CDR1 is MNHEY, CDR2 SMNVEV, per germline (reference sequence). The CDR3 DNA sequence: TGTGCCAGCAGTTTAGGAGCAGGTACCGGCCCAGAGCAGTACTTC. Its translation: CASSLGAGTGPEQYF.

The gene calls are TRBV6-1 and TRBJ1-2; TRBD1 matches 10 bases. This CDR3 has 16 residues. With V trimmed by 7 bases and J by 1 base, 9 bases remained unmatched. CDR1 is MNHNS and CDR2 is SASEGT in the germline V gene. Written as DNA, the CDR3 is TGTGCCAGCATCGGGAGGGACAGGGGAATTAACTATGGCTACACCTTC. It specifies CASIGRDRGINYGYTF.

This clonotype was observed a handful of times. V is TRBV30 and J is TRBJ2-1, with D maybe TRBD2 (7 bases). V was clipped by 4 bases and J by 6 bases, with 16 bases between them. Germline lookup yields CDR1 GTSNPN and CDR2 SVGIG (reference sequence). The CDR3 is 14 residues long. In nucleotides, the CDR3 is TGTGCCTGGATCGACGGGGGGCCAGTCAATGAGCAGTTCTTC. Protein sequence: CAWIDGGPVNEQFF.

The J gene is TRBJ1-1, the V gene TRBV27; TRBD1 might be the D (5 bases). The CDR3 is made up of 13 amino acids. Germline assignment: CDR1 MNHEY and CDR2 SMNVEV (reference sequence). V dropped 6 bases and J dropped 1 base, with 9 bases sitting between them. DNA of the CDR3: TGTGCCAGCAGCCAGACAGAGAACACTGAAGCTTTCTTT. The encoded protein is CASSQTENTEAFF.

The table lists this clonotype with a few counts. This chain uses TRBV19 with TRBJ2-2, with unresolved D. The CDR3 is made up of 14 amino acids. The V gene's germline CDR1 is LNHDA and CDR2 SQIVND (reference sequence). Trimming removed 5 bases at V and 1 base at J, with 8 bases between. The CDR3 DNA reads as TGTGCCAGTAGTTTAGCACGGAACACCGGGGAGCTGTTTTTT. Translation: CASSLARNTGELFF.

The chain joins TRBV7-9 to TRBJ2-4; D is undetermined. This CDR3 is built from 15 residues. The germline V and J ends were trimmed by 8 bases and 2 bases, with 16 bases remaining between them. The germline CDR1 and CDR2 sequences are SEHNR and FQNEAQ (reference sequence). CDR3 protein: CASERTEETKNIQYF. The CDR3 region has the DNA TGTGCCAGCGAGAGAACAGAGGAAACCAAAAACATTCAGTACTTC.

This clonotype was counted once. The chain has TRBV28 and TRBJ1-1; D gene unclear. Between the trimmed V and J ends, which lost 1 base and 0 bases, there was a span of 12 bases. CDR1 and CDR2 (germline): MDHEN, SYDVKM. The CDR3 has 16 amino acids. CDR3 DNA: TGTGCCAGCAGTTTATCCCGCGACACCATGAACACTGAAGCTTTCTTT. Protein product: CASSLSRDTMNTEAFF. Full variable domain (missing parts from reference TRBV28 and TRBJ1-1): DVKVTQSSRYLVKRTGEKVFLECVQDMDHENMFWYRQDPGLGLRLIYFSYDVKMKEKGDIPEGYSVSREKKERFSLILESASTNQTSMYLCASSLSRDTMNTEAFFGQGTRLTVV.

The V call is TRBV20-1, the J call TRBJ2-7; D gene uncertain. There are 13 residues in the CDR3. V lost 3 bases to trimming and J lost 0 bases, with 9 bases between them. Germline V lookup: CDR1 DFQATT, CDR2 SNEGSKA (reference sequence). The CDR3 region has the DNA TGCAGTGCTAGGCCGGGCAGCTCCTACGAGCAGTACTTC. The encoded protein is CSARPGSSYEQYF.

This clonotype was recorded only once. V gene TRBV18 combines with J gene TRBJ2-7; D possibly corresponds to TRBD1 (5 bases). Trimming left V 3 bases short and J 6 bases short, with 15 bases between. The CDR3 length is 14 residues. Per the germline V gene, CDR1 is KGHSH and CDR2 is LQKENI. The DNA for the CDR3 is TGTGCCAGCTCACCTTCGACCACAGGTCTCGAGCAGTACTTC. Protein product: CASSPSTTGLEQYF. Full variable domain (outside the CDR3, taken from reference TRBV18 and TRBJ2-7): NAGVMQNPRHLVRRRGQEARLRCSPMKGHSHVYWYRQLPEEGLKFMVYLQKENIIDESGMPKERFSAEFPKEGPSILRIQQVVRGDSAAYFCASSPSTTGLEQYFGPGTRLTVT.

The table lists this clonotype with a count of one. This rearrangement joins TRBV10-3 to TRBJ1-1; a weak D match, TRBD1 (6 bases). The V gene lost 3 bases and the J gene lost 2 bases, with 16 bases spanning the gap. The length of the CDR3 is 16 residues. CDR1 ENHRY and CDR2 SYGVKD come from the germline V gene. This chain's CDR3 is CAISENRAQINTEAFF. The CDR3, as DNA: TGTGCCATCAGTGAAAACAGGGCACAAATTAACACTGAAGCTTTCTTT.

The CDR3 DNA sequence: TGTGCCAGCAGCCAAGATTTAGTAGCCGAGCAGTTCTTC. Amino acids: CASSQDLVAEQFF. The chain couples TRBV4-2 to TRBJ2-1; D is unresolved. Germline CDR1 reads LGHNA; CDR2 reads YNFKEQ. This CDR3 has 13 amino acids. Trimming stripped 0 bases from V and 10 bases from J, with 10 bases between.

The rearrangement links TRBV24-1 to TRBJ2-6, with D hard to call. Trimming pared 8 bases from V and 4 bases from J, leaving 20 bases between. CDR3 length: 17 residues. Germline CDR1 reads KGHDR; CDR2 reads SFDVKD. The CDR3 here is CATMTDSSPMGANVLTF. CDR3 DNA sequence: TGTGCCACCATGACCGACTCTTCCCCGATGGGGGCCAACGTCCTGACTTTC.

This sequence joins TRBV29-1 and TRBJ1-1, with TRBD1 matching 10 bases. J gave up 3 bases and V 6 bases, and 7 bases lay outside the gene matches. CDR3 length: 14 residues. Germline V lookup: CDR1 SQVTM, CDR2 ANQGSEA. CDR3 sequence: CSVLTGGEDTEAFF. DNA for the CDR3: TGCAGCGTACTGACAGGGGGCGAGGACACTGAAGCTTTCTTT.

The CDR3 spells CASRRTGGEVPSTQYF. As DNA, the CDR3 is TGTGCCAGCAGACGGACAGGGGGCGAGGTCCCGTCAACGCAGTATTTT. The gene calls are TRBV7-9 and TRBJ2-3, with 11 bases that match TRBD1. V gave up 6 bases and J gave up 9 bases; unmatched junction bases: 14. The CDR3 length is 16 residues. The V gene's germline CDR1 is SEHNR and CDR2 FQNEAQ (reference sequence).

The chain has TRBV30 and TRBJ1-1; D ambiguous. Germline V CDR1 and CDR2: GTSNPN, SVGIG (reference sequence). This CDR3 has 12 amino acids. The V end was cut by 3 bases, the J end by 4 bases, with 9 bases between. The CDR3 sequence is CAWRGVSTEAFF. Written as DNA, the CDR3 is TGTGCCTGGAGAGGAGTGAGCACTGAAGCTTTCTTT.

This chain connects TRBV6-5 to TRBJ2-1; 8 positions agree with TRBD2. The V gene's germline CDR1 is MNHEY and CDR2 SVGAGI. Trimming removed 2 bases from V and 8 bases from J; junction bases left unmatched: 11. The CDR3 runs 16 residues. The CDR3 DNA follows: TGTGCCAGCAGTTACGGTGTAACGGGGGGGTTGGATGAGCAGTTCTTC. It encodes CASSYGVTGGLDEQFF.

Only a few counts were recorded for this clonotype. The chain employs TRBV7-2 and TRBJ2-6; D gene ambiguous. Trimming took 5 bases from V and 7 from J, leaving 15 bases between them. Germline values: CDR1 SGHTA, CDR2 FQGNSA. The length of the CDR3 is 15 residues. CDR3 amino acids: CASSPGSSTANVLTF. CDR3 DNA sequence: TGTGCCAGCAGCCCCGGGTCTTCTACCGCCAACGTCCTGACTTTC.

The chain joins TRBV6-1 to TRBJ2-1, with D perhaps matching TRBD2 (6 bases). The V gene lost 6 bases and the J gene lost 0 bases, with 15 bases spanning the gap. This CDR3 spans 16 amino acids. Germline V lookup: CDR1 MNHNS, CDR2 SASEGT. As DNA, the CDR3 is TGTGCCAGCAGCCCTATAGCGGTAAGCTCCTACAATGAGCAGTTCTTC. Protein product: CASSPIAVSSYNEQFF.

The chain combines TRBV2 with TRBJ2-7; 7 positions match TRBD2. The V segment lost 6 bases and the J segment 2 bases; nucleotides outside the gene matches: 10. The V gene's germline CDR1 is SNHLY and CDR2 FYNNEI. CDR3 size: 15 residues. The CDR3 is CASSELADPTYEQYF. In nucleotides, the CDR3 is TGTGCCAGCAGCGAGCTAGCGGACCCAACCTACGAGCAGTACTTC.

The rearrangement links TRBV18 to TRBJ1-1; no firm D call. The V end lost 3 bases, the J end lost 0 bases, and 14 bases lay between the germline ends. Germline V gene lookup returns CDR1 KGHSH and CDR2 LQKENI. The CDR3 runs to 16 residues. CDR3 residues: CASSPTTVSMNTEAFF. In nucleotides, the CDR3 is TGTGCCAGCTCACCTACCACCGTTTCCATGAACACTGAAGCTTTCTTT.

The chain links TRBV3-1 to TRBJ2-3; D uncertain. V lost 8 bases and J 0 bases, leaving 12 bases between the germline ends. In germline, CDR1 is LGHDT, CDR2 YNNKEL (reference sequence). This CDR3 has 14 residues. The CDR3, as DNA: TGTGCCAGCTCAACAATCGGGAGCACAGATACGCAGTATTTT. Amino acids: CASSTIGSTDTQYF.

CDR3 sequence reads: CASSFPDRGPDTQYF. In DNA form, the CDR3 reads TGTGCCAGCAGTTTCCCGGACAGGGGCCCAGATACGCAGTATTTT. This sequence joins TRBV28 and TRBJ2-3; TRBD1 agrees at 9 bases. CDR1 and CDR2 from the germline V gene are MDHEN and SYDVKM. V shed 3 bases, J shed 4 bases, and the junction held 5 bases outside the gene matches. CDR3 length: 15 amino acids.

This sequence joins TRBV6-1 and TRBJ2-3; D is ambiguous. The CDR3 is 14 residues long. The ends were cut back, 3 bases at V and 2 bases at J, with 9 bases in the middle. In germline, CDR1 is MNHNS, CDR2 SASEGT. The CDR3 here is CASSDDVYTDTQYF. The CDR3, as DNA: TGTGCCAGCAGTGATGACGTCTACACAGATACGCAGTATTTT.

The rearrangement joins TRBV7-9 to TRBJ2-1, with 9 bases that match TRBD1. CDR3 length: 17 residues. Looked up from germline, CDR1 is SEHNR and CDR2 is FQNEAQ (reference sequence). With V trimmed by 0 bases and J by 4 bases, 7 bases remained unmatched. The CDR3 DNA sequence: TGTGCCAGCAGCTTAGCGTTAGAACAGGGGGCGTACAATGAGCAGTTCTTC. This translates into CASSLALEQGAYNEQFF.

This clonotype is a singleton in its sample. The chain carries TRBV27 and TRBJ2-7, with TRBD2 as a possible D gene (5 bases). V was shortened by 3 bases and J by 5 bases, with 8 bases between the two germline ends. In germline, CDR1 is MNHEY, CDR2 SMNVEV (reference sequence). CDR3 length: 12 residues. CDR3: CASSFPGNEQYF. The DNA for the CDR3 is TGTGCCAGCAGTTTCCCGGGGAACGAGCAGTACTTC.

This clonotype has a handful of counts. The chain joins TRBV27 to TRBJ2-7; no clear D. The germline V gene encodes CDR1 MNHEY and CDR2 SMNVEV (reference sequence). This CDR3 contains 13 residues. The V end was cut by 0 bases, the J end by 3 bases, with 6 bases between. The CDR3 nucleotides are TGTGCCAGCAGTTTATCGCCGCGCTACGAGCAGTACTTC. Protein product: CASSLSPRYEQYF.

The gene calls are TRBV6-1 and TRBJ2-3; no reliable D call. The V end lost 3 bases, the J end lost 5 bases, and 12 bases lay between the germline ends. The length of the CDR3 is 14 residues. Germline CDR1 MNHNS, CDR2 SASEGT. CDR3 in amino acids: CASSELMDVDTQYF. In DNA, the CDR3 is TGTGCCAGCAGTGAGCTTATGGATGTAGATACGCAGTATTTT.

This clonotype is a singleton in its sample. The rearrangement joins TRBV25-1 to TRBJ1-3; D is undetermined. Trimming shortened V by 1 base and J by 4 bases, and 14 bases separated the two germline ends. The CDR3 extends over 16 amino acids. CDR1 is MGHDK and CDR2 is SYGVNS in the germline V gene. The CDR3 region has the DNA TGTGCCAGCAGTGAATCGGGAGGATCTGAAGGAAACACCATATATTTT. It encodes CASSESGGSEGNTIYF.

The chain joins TRBV6-5 to TRBJ2-1; perhaps D is TRBD1 or TRBD2 (5 bases each). Looked up from germline, CDR1 is MNHEY and CDR2 is SVGAGI. V gave up 5 bases and J gave up 0 bases, with 14 bases separating them. The CDR3 is 16 residues long. The CDR3 sequence: CASSHIGTLSYNEQFF. In nucleotides, the CDR3 is TGTGCCAGCAGTCACATCGGGACCCTCTCCTACAATGAGCAGTTCTTC.